The TCR beta chain under discussion was sequenced for a study of patients and donors after allogeneic stem cell transplantation. This clonotype was observed a few times. Germline CDR1 is MGHRA and CDR2 is YSYEKL. V was trimmed by 2 bases and J by 0 bases, leaving 11 bases between them. The length of the CDR3 is 15 residues. TCRdb re-called the RT-PCR reads through MiXCR, storing one row per CDR3 protein. The sample has some 880,000 distinct CDR3 sequences, about 20% seen once. This TCR came from a human donor who was either an allogeneic HSCT recipient or a stem cell or donor lymphocyte infusion donor (not recorded which). It is not recorded whose cells these are; they may come from a transplant donor. The chain links TRBV4-1 to TRBJ2-7; D might be TRBD1 (5 bases). The sequenced material came from blood, either unsorted or a sorted T cell fraction (not recorded which). In DNA form, the CDR3 reads TGCGCCAGCAGCCAATACTACAGGACCTCCTACGAGCAGTACTTC. This sequence encodes CASSQYYRTSYEQYF.